Listed here is a single T cell receptor (beta chain). As yet, its antigen is unknown. The CDR3 runs 14 residues. Germline V lookup: CDR1 SGHDN, CDR2 FVKESK. Trimming at V came to 6 bases and at J to 4 bases, leaving 7 bases not matched to a gene. The PCR contained 60 Vbeta and 13 Jbeta primers. Produced via immunoSEQ multiplex PCR; TCRdb's table is partial and in-frame only. The sample carries over 85,000 clones, 79% recorded once. The data derive from a study of cytomegalovirus exposure and HLA in healthy donors. The study's findings and limits: Prediction of most subjects' HLA-A and HLA-B alleles by TCR beta sequences was reportedly accurate.

The chain carries TRBV14 and TRBJ1-1; TRBD1 matches 8 bases. The origin of this receptor is a woman aged 40-49 years in good health and CMV-seronegative. Source material: PBMCs. CDR3 in DNA: TGTGCCAGCAGGCCAGGGGGCGGGAGCACTGAAGCTTTCTTT. Translation gives CASRPGGGSTEAFF.